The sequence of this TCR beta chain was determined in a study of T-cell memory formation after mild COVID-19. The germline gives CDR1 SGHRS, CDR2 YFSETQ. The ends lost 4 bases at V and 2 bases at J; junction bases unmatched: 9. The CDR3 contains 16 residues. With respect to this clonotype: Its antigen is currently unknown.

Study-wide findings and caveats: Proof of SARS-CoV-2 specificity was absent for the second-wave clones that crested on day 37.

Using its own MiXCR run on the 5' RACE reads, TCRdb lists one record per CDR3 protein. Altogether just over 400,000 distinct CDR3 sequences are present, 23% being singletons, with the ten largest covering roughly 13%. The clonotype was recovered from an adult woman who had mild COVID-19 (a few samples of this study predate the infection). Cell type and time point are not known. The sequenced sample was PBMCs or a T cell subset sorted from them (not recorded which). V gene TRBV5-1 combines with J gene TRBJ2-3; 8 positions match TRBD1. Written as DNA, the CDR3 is TGCGCCAGCAGCGGCCGGGACAGGTACCCCACAGATACGCAGTATTTT. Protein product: CASSGRDRYPTDTQYF.